The clone carrying this T cell receptor beta chain was observed a few times. What it binds is not known. The entry originates in a study of T-cell memory formation after mild COVID-19. Looking at the study overall: Clusters were largely donor specific.

Sample barcodes and UMIs were carried by the TCR alpha and TCR beta cDNA libraries that 5'RACE generated with constant-segment primers. TCRdb processed the 5' RACE reads anew with MiXCR; each CDR3 protein has one entry. Among about 420,000 distinct CDR3 sequences listed, 23% were seen once. Study outcomes and limitations: Balance between CD4 and CD8 was seen in clones contracting day 15 to 85, and a CD4+ lean was seen in later expanders. Pre-infection memory already had some responding clones, implying cross-reactive memory joined.

This CDR3 region has 17 residues. V lost 5 bases and J lost 1, with 20 bases in between. Germline V gene data show CDR1 as SEHNR and CDR2 as FQNEAQ (reference sequence). This TCR was sampled from an adult woman who had mild COVID-19 (a few samples of this study predate the infection). Cell type and time point are not known. The chain links TRBV7-9 to TRBJ1-1; tentatively, D is TRBD1 (5 bases). The sample comprised PBMCs or a T cell subset sorted from them (not recorded which). The CDR3 sequence: CASSPPQGNQWNTEAFF. CDR3 bases: TGTGCCAGCAGCCCGCCGCAGGGTAATCAGTGGAACACTGAAGCTTTCTTT.